This T cell receptor (beta chain) was sequenced in a study of Ad26.COV2.S vaccination and SARS-CoV-2 variants. General observations from the study: Breadth measured for non-spike TCRs was similar across vaccine and placebo recipients. From the TCR breadth and depth analyses, total T cell responses may have been underestimated. It was vaccine recipients, not placebo recipients, who had the higher spike-specific TCR breadth.

A remark on this clone: Its antigen is still unknown.

V lost 2 bases and J 7 bases, leaving 20 bases between the germline ends. Per the germline V gene, CDR1 is WSHSY and CDR2 is SAAADI. CDR3 length equals 16 residues. The assay was immunoSEQ multiplex PCR, and TCRdb's table has in-frame clones only and misses some. The sample has just over 350,000 clones; about 90% are singletons. The sample in question was peripheral blood, obtained after recovery from COVID-19. This sequence originates from a human donor who had recovered from COVID-19. The chain joins TRBV10-2 to TRBJ2-5; D is perhaps TRBD1 or TRBD2 (6 bases each). The CDR3 region has the DNA TGCGCCAGCAGTGAGGCGGGGACACGGGTCAGGGGGACCCAGTACTTC. Translation gives CASSEAGTRVRGTQYF.